Included here is one T cell receptor beta chain sequence, with context. Its antigen remains unknown. A much larger clone sits a single nucleotide away, making a read error possible. The germline V gene has CDR1 SEHNR and CDR2 FQNEAQ (reference sequence). The germline V and J ends were trimmed by 6 bases and 8 bases, with 11 bases remaining between them. The CDR3 consists of 11 residues. The data originate from a study of CD8 T cells in ankylosing spondylitis. General study points: Clones linked to disease, bearing a CD8+ phenotype, were relatively rare in peripheral blood. Prior work had noted some motif variants in reactive arthritis blood and synovial fluid. What seemed typical of ankylosing spondylitis blood was a TCR beta motif built from 7 or 8 highly homologous variants.

As the method for making TCR beta libraries, quantitative 5'-RACE with molecular barcodes was used. TCRdb itself ran the 5' RACE reads through MiXCR, one entry per CDR3 protein. The sample records about 130,000 distinct CDR3 sequences, about 13% being singletons. This chain links TRBV7-9 with TRBJ2-7; D gene unclear. The source is a female donor with ankylosing spondylitis or in good health (not recorded which). The sequenced sample consisted of blood, either unsorted or a sorted T cell fraction (not recorded which). The CDR3 sequence is CASRSGYKQYF. The CDR3 DNA follows: TGTGCCAGCAGGTCCGGATACAAGCAGTACTTC.